This T cell receptor beta chain came from a study of shared clonotypes between healthy human individuals (dated by TCRdb to about 2020). Study-level background: A couple of women and a few men aged 18 to 49 years were included in the cohort. To estimate repertoire size and how much clonotype sharing occurs between individuals, the study deeply sequenced the blood TCR repertoires of 5 or 6 healthy adults. Leukapheresis yielded between about 0.8 and 8.9 billion PBMCs per donor. To increase sequencing depth and limit assay-specific biases, TCR repertoire library preparation and sequencing were carried out by different laboratories using diverse techniques. Per donor, three plates each were used for CD4 naive and CD4 memory, two for CD8 naive, and one for CD8 memory. General study outcomes and caveats: Pairwise subsampling led to the expectation that sequencing depth would affect the degree of clonotype sharing among donors. Even with the large sequencing depth, rarefaction of the sorted-subset datasets indicated that sequencing was incomplete. Because the study included only a small number of donors, the genetic and exposure-history diversity represented was limited. Sampling was restricted to blood, and TCR repertoires in tissue are likely to differ from TCR repertoires in blood. Compared with non-shared clonotypes, clonotypes shared by all four sorted-subset donors had higher generation probabilities. Across a few donors, about 5.2% of naive CD4, roughly 3.5% of naive CD8, approximately 2.5% of memory CD4, and 0.4% of memory CD8 clonotypes were shared. Naive subsets generally had larger estimated clonotype richness than memory subsets did.

Healthy HIV-negative adults with no recently reported acute infections or vaccinations were included as donors. All donors were Caucasian adults living in Nashville, Tennessee, USA. Magnetic negative selection was used to enrich CD4+ T cells, after which naive cells were positively selected on CD45RA and the negative fraction became the memory subset. Blood was obtained by leukapheresis, after which PBMCs were separated by Ficoll-Histopaque density gradient centrifugation and cryopreserved in liquid nitrogen vapor phase. Analytical flow cytometry was used to check the purity and quantity of every magnetically sorted T cell population. Each sorted fraction had its genomic DNA isolated and then quantified by UV absorbance on a Nanodrop 2000c. Unmatched junction bases come to 5, with V trimmed by 7 bases and J by 2 bases. The germline V gene gives CDR1 as SGHDN and CDR2 as FVKESK. From the cysteine through the phenylalanine, the CDR3 covers 14 amino acids. Solely the CDR3 DNA is kept, with 42 bases framed from the first base.

Using the deep immunoSEQ assay, multiplex PCR amplified TCR CDR3 regions from genomic DNA. For each cell subset, the extracted genomic DNA was distributed evenly across all wells of several immunoSEQ 96-well plates, and each plate served as one replicate. For sorted subsets, around 200 ng genomic DNA, equal to some 30,000 T cell genomes, was loaded into each replicate PCR. Purified libraries were measured with a Qubit 3.0 fluorometer, size-checked on a Bioanalyzer 2100, and measured again with the KAPA Library Quantification kit. Every immunoSEQ 96-well plate was sequenced on a dedicated single-read 150-cycle Illumina NextSeq 550 flow cell. As for the authors' bioinformatics: Because the immunoSEQ output held only junctional sequences and lacked quality scores, the filtering could not match the filtering applied to full-length reads. To assign V/J genes and CDR3, sequences were annotated against IMGT germline references using PyIR, a Python wrapper for IgBLAST v1.9. Reads were removed for weak V/J assignments (E-value above 1e-6), missing CDR3, stop codons, out-of-frame junctions, or ambiguous translated residues. A V3J clonotype was defined by an identical inferred V gene, J gene, and CDR3 amino acid sequence. To compute the percentage overlap between repertoires, the number of shared unique clonotypes was divided by the size of the smaller repertoire. Three approaches were used to assess repertoire richness: RTK rarefaction, the Chao1 estimator, and Recon v2.1 estimates of unobserved clonotypes. Generation probabilities for all TCRbeta clonotypes obtained by the gDNA method from a handful of donors were computed using OLGA. TCRdb carries this immuneACCESS record with in-frame sequences only. Its versions omit some clonotypes, under half of them owing to an unresolved V gene in the studies checked, with the rest unexplained. That table gives V, J and clone size, and the DNA gave D and trimming. The sample contains more than 1,200,000 clones, approximately 98.5% of them found a single time. The ten largest make up around 0.33% of the sample.

This clone has only one observation. There is no known antigen for this receptor. No base quality values were provided; no much bigger clone lies one nucleotide off. Sequencing was carried out using naive CD4+ T cells sorted from blood. What this sample's cell subset or site label stands for: CD45RA+ positively selected. This TCR derives from a man aged 25 to 40 in good health. Here the chain combines TRBV14 and TRBJ1-2; 9 bases in between match TRBD1. The DNA sequence is TGTGCCAGCAATGGGGGACAGGGAAACTATGGCTACACCTTC. It translates as CASNGGQGNYGYTF.